These T cell receptor beta chains were read from a single sample in a study of T cells in localized non-small cell lung cancer. Data came from immunoSEQ multiplex PCR; TCRdb stores just in-frame clones and leaves some out. The sample carries around 130,000 clones, roughly 90% recorded once. This sample comprised peripheral blood, obtained before any cancer treatment. The receptor set was obtained from a female donor at least 60 years old with stage I lung adenocarcinoma. Each CDR3 is given with its conserved first and last residue. D genes are given only for firm matches. Expanded clones are given a class, and other clones once, few, many or no size at all.

>12|TRBJ2-7|TRBV30|-|-
TGTGCCTGGACCGACCAGGGTGCCGAGCAGTACTTC
CAWTDQGAEQYF
>15|TRBJ2-1|TRBV5-1|-|-
TGCGCCAGCAGCTTGGGTGGGATCTCCTACAATGAGCAGTTCTTC
CASSLGGISYNEQFF
>13|TRBJ1-2|TRBV27|TRBD1|-
TGTGCCAGCGGCCCGACAGGGAGGTATGGCTACACCTTC
CASGPTGRYGYTF
>17|TRBJ2-1|TRBV23-1|-|-
TGCGCCAGCAGTCCTCTTGAAAGGGCTTTTCACGACAATGAGCAGTTCTTC
CASSPLERAFHDNEQFF
>14|TRBJ2-6|TRBV27|-|-
TGTGCCAGCAGATACCGGCCTGGGGCCAACGTCCTGACTTTC
CASRYRPGANVLTF
>16|TRBJ2-1|TRBV7-9|-|once
TGTGCCAGCAGCTCAGTGCAGGGTGTCGCATACAATGAGCAGTTCTTC
CASSSVQGVAYNEQFF
>14|TRBJ2-5|TRBV4-1|-|-
TGCGCCAGCAGCCAAGATCGCCCGGCAGAGACCCAGTACTTC
CASSQDRPAETQYF
>10|TRBJ2-5|TRBV20-1|-|-
TGCAGTGCTAGAGAACCGACCCAGTACTTC
CSAREPTQYF
>13|TRBJ1-1|TRBV14|-|once
TGTGCCAGCAGCCCTAAGCCGAACACTGAAGCTTTCTTT
CASSPKPNTEAFF
>15|TRBJ2-7|TRBV15|-|-
TGTGCCACCAGCAGGGGGGCCGGGACCTCCTACGAGCAGTACTTC
CATSRGAGTSYEQYF
>16|TRBJ2-1|TRBV7-9|TRBD2|few
TGTGCCAGCAGCCCCGTAGCGGGAGGGACCGTTGATGAGCAGTTCTTC
CASSPVAGGTVDEQFF
>19|TRBJ2-1|TRBV11-2|TRBD2|-
TGTGCCAGCAGCTTAGATGGACTAGCGGGAGGACTCCCCTACAATGAGCAGTTCTTC
CASSLDGLAGGLPYNEQFF
>12|TRBJ1-4|TRBV28|-|-
TGTGCCAGCAGTTTCGGGCATGAAAAACTGTTTTTT
CASSFGHEKLFF
>15|TRBJ1-3|TRBV7-6|-|-
TGTGCCAGCAGCTTAGGCGGGGCGTCTGGAAACACCATATATTTT
CASSLGGASGNTIYF
>16|TRBJ2-2|TRBV7-3|-|-
TGTGCCAGCAGCCCGCAGCCTACAGGGTCCACCGGGGAGCTGTTTTTT
CASSPQPTGSTGELFF
>16|TRBJ2-3|TRBV2|TRBD2|-
TGTGCCAGCAGTGAAGGGGAGCTAGCGGGACCAGATACGCAGTATTTT
CASSEGELAGPDTQYF
>13|TRBJ2-7|TRBV29-1|TRBD1|-
TGCAGCGTAGCCGGGACAGGGCGGTACGAGCAGTACTTC
CSVAGTGRYEQYF
>16|TRBJ2-1|TRBV7-3|-|-
TGTGCCAGCAGCCCAAGGACCAGCAGCTCCTACAATGAGCAGTTCTTC
CASSPRTSSSYNEQFF
>15|TRBJ2-7|TRBV13|-|-
TGTGCCAGCAGCAGAACCGGTAGCTCCTCCTACGAGCAGTACTTC
CASSRTGSSSYEQYF
>14|TRBJ2-3|TRBV6-6|-|-
TGTGCCAGCAGTTACTCGCGGTGGACAGATACGCAGTATTTT
CASSYSRWTDTQYF
>15|TRBJ1-2|TRBV19|TRBD1|-
TGTGCCAGTAGTATCCGCGTACTCCAGGGGGTTGGCTACACCTTC
CASSIRVLQGVGYTF
>16|TRBJ2-5|TRBV11-2|TRBD1|-
TGTGCCAGCAGCTTAGAGGGGACAGGGGGCCGGGAGACCCAGTACTTC
CASSLEGTGGRETQYF
>14|TRBJ1-5|TRBV9|-|-
TGTGCCAGCAGCCTACGCGGGGACAATCAGCCCCAGCATTTT
CASSLRGDNQPQHF
>10|TRBJ1-1|TRBV10-3|-|once
TGTGCCACGAGAGGCACTGAAGCTTTCTTT
CATRGTEAFF
>14|TRBJ2-2|TRBV30|TRBD2|-
TGTGCCTGGTATGGACTAGCGAGAACCGGGGAGCTGTTTTTT
CAWYGLARTGELFF
>17|TRBJ2-7|TRBV7-9|TRBD2|once
TGTGCCAGCAGCCCGGGACTAGCGGGAGGGCCTCTCCACGAGCAGTACTTC
CASSPGLAGGPLHEQYF
>13|TRBJ1-2|TRBV14|-|-
TGTGCCAGCAGCCTGGGGCCTAGCTATGGCTACACCTTC
CASSLGPSYGYTF
>14|TRBJ2-2|TRBV19|-|-
TGTGCCAGTAGTATAGGTACAGGGATCGGGGAGCTGTTTTTT
CASSIGTGIGELFF
>15|TRBJ1-5|TRBV10-3|-|once
TGTGCCATCAGTGGGGAAGGGGACAGCAATCAGCCCCAGCATTTT
CAISGEGDSNQPQHF
>13|TRBJ1-1|TRBV29-1|-|-
TGCAGCGTTGCCGCAGGGATGAACACTGAAGCTTTCTTT
CSVAAGMNTEAFF
>16|TRBJ1-5|TRBV28|-|-
TGTGCCAGCAGAGAAACCTCGGGGAGGCACAATCAGCCCCAGCATTTT
CASRETSGRHNQPQHF
>15|TRBJ2-1|TRBV5-4|TRBD2|-
TGTGCCAGCAGCTTGCCCGGGAGGGCTATAAATGAGCAGTTCTTC
CASSLPGRAINEQFF
>13|TRBJ2-7|TRBV21-1|-|-
TGTGCCAGCAGCAAAGGGGCAGAGGACGAGCAGTACTTC
CASSKGAEDEQYF
>14|TRBJ1-2|TRBV28|-|-
TGTGCCAGCAGTCCCCCGGGGGCTAACTATGGCTACACCTTC
CASSPPGANYGYTF
>17|TRBJ2-1|TRBV9|-|-
TGTGCCAGCAGCGTGGGGGCGTCCGGGTACTCCTACAATGAGCAGTTCTTC
CASSVGASGYSYNEQFF
>15|TRBJ2-7|TRBV19|TRBD2|-
TGTGCCAGTACCCCAGGGAGACTAGCGGGAGACGAGCAGTACTTC
CASTPGRLAGDEQYF
>16|TRBJ2-7|TRBV21-1|-|-
TGTGCCAGCAGCAATAACCGGCGGGAGAGGGGTTACGAGCAGTACTTC
CASSNNRRERGYEQYF
>15|TRBJ2-5|TRBV5-6|TRBD2|-
TGTGCCAGCAGCCTCAGCGGGAGGGCCGGGGAGACCCAGTACTTC
CASSLSGRAGETQYF
>14|TRBJ2-7|TRBV19|-|-
TGTGCCAGTAGTTGGCGGACGGGACCCTACGAGCAGTACTTC
CASSWRTGPYEQYF
>15|TRBJ1-3|TRBV27|TRBD1|-
TGTGCCAGCAGTTTAAATCAGGGGGCGGGAAACACCATATATTTT
CASSLNQGAGNTIYF
>13|TRBJ2-1|TRBV11-2|-|-
TGTGCCAGCAGTAACAAAGGGGAGGCCGGGGAGTTCTTC
CASSNKGEAGEFF
>17|TRBJ2-2|TRBV5-4|TRBD1|-
TGTGCCAGCAGCTTGGTAGGCGGGACAGGGGGCTCCCGGGAGCTGTTTTTT
CASSLVGGTGGSRELFF
>12|TRBJ2-5|TRBV28|-|-
TGTGCCAGCAGTTTAGTCGGAGAGACCCAGTACTTC
CASSLVGETQYF
>14|TRBJ1-1|TRBV7-9|-|-
TGTGCCAGCAGCACACAGGGAAGGGGAACTGAAGCTTTCTTT
CASSTQGRGTEAFF
>17|TRBJ2-3|TRBV7-2|TRBD2|once
TGTGCCAGCAGCCGTAAAATACTGGGGAGGGGCACAGATACGCAGTATTTT
CASSRKILGRGTDTQYF